The clone carrying this TCR beta chain was found once. Investigators sought sequencing depths of between 1 in 200,000 and 1 in 1 million T cells. The data were produced by immunoSEQ multiplex PCR, yet TCRdb's version contains in-frame clones alone and is incomplete. This table has roughly 63,000 clones, roughly 50% appearing once. The entry originates in a study of cytotoxic CD8 clonotypes in ibrutinib-treated CLL. Per germline, CDR1 MNHEY and CDR2 SVGAGI. This CDR3 is built from 13 residues. Trimming pared 5 bases from V and 11 bases from J, leaving 18 bases between. Here the sequenced sample was PBMCs, taken after 12 months of ibrutinib treatment. The chain links TRBV6-5 to TRBJ1-1; D is uncertain. The clonotype was recovered from a human donor with chronic lymphocytic leukemia. The CDR3 nucleotides read TGTGCCAGCAGTATAAAGATATCCTTGGGGGCTTTCTTT. Protein: CASSIKISLGAFF.